This T cell receptor (beta chain) was documented in a study of shared clonotypes between healthy human individuals. J gave up 0 bases and V 8 bases, and 4 bases lay outside the gene matches. CDR3 length equals 13 residues. Germline V gene lookup returns CDR1 MDHEN and CDR2 SYDVKM. The assay was immunoSEQ multiplex PCR, and TCRdb's table has in-frame clones only and misses some. The table includes approximately 1,500,000 clones, around 98% detected once. V usage is TRBV28 and J usage is TRBJ2-7, with 7 bases aligning to TRBD1. The sequence came from a man in his thirties or forties in good health. The material sequenced was naive CD4+ T cells sorted from blood. Subset given: CD45RA+ positively selected. This CDR3 reads CASGRTGSYEQYF. The CDR3 nucleotides are TGTGCCAGCGGAAGGACAGGCTCCTACGAGCAGTACTTC.